This T cell receptor beta chain was observed in a study of cytomegalovirus exposure and HLA in healthy donors. Notes on the study in general: The HLA-A and HLA-B alleles of most subjects were reportedly predicted accurately from TCR beta sequences.

This clone occurred once. Antigen unknown. Vbeta (60) and Jbeta (13) primers were used in the PCR. The data were produced by immunoSEQ multiplex PCR, yet TCRdb's version contains in-frame clones alone and is incomplete. The sample lists under 90,000 clones, over 70% occurring once. Trimming removed 4 bases from V and 3 bases from J; junction bases left unmatched: 8. The CDR3 is 15 amino acids. The V gene's germline CDR1 is SGHRS and CDR2 YFSETQ. The source of this sequence is a man aged 35 to 55 in good health and CMV-seropositive. The material sequenced was PBMCs. The chain links TRBV5-1 to TRBJ2-3; 7 nucleotides align to TRBD2. The CDR3 spells CASSPATSWTDTQYF. The DNA of the CDR3 is TGCGCCAGCAGCCCCGCGACTAGCTGGACAGATACGCAGTATTTT. The full variable domain, rest sourced from reference TRBV5-1 and TRBJ2-3, is KAGVTQTPRYLIKTRGQQVTLSCSPISGHRSVSWYQQTPGQGLQFLFEYFSETQRNKGNFPGRFSGRQFSNSRSEMNVSTLELGDSALYLCASSPATSWTDTQYFGPGTRLTVL.